These 10 T cell receptor beta chains share one sample of origin, sequenced in a study of CD8 T cells in ankylosing spondylitis (dated by TCRdb to 2016 to 2017). Libraries were built with 5' RACE. TCRdb records Illumina HiSeq 2500 as the sequencer. TCRdb took the public reads, trimmed them with fastp at Q25, ran MiXCR for clone calling and kept in-frame beta chains. Rows are combined by CDR3 protein, so each entry shows the most common genes and DNA. The sample table records some 250,000 distinct CDR3 sequences; 20% to 30% of these occur just once. Roughly 0.67% of the sample goes to the ten largest clones. Sequencing used blood, either unsorted or a sorted T cell fraction (not recorded which). These receptor sequences come from a male donor with ankylosing spondylitis or in good health (not recorded which).

The rearrangement joins TRBV18 to TRBJ2-3; D not resolved. Between the trimmed V and J ends, which lost 8 bases and 0 bases, there was a span of 12 bases. The germline V gene has CDR1 KGHSH and CDR2 LQKENI. CDR3 length: 14 residues. The chain's CDR3 is CASGARISTDTQYF. CDR3 sequence (DNA): TGTGCCAGCGGAGCGCGCATCAGCACAGATACGCAGTATTTT.

In this sample, this clonotype turned up many times. CDR3 in DNA: TGTGCCAGCAGCGCGACAGGGTTCGATAATTCACCCCTCCACTTT. Its translation: CASSATGFDNSPLHF. The chain joins TRBV5-8 to TRBJ1-6, with 7 positions matching TRBD1. The CDR3 sequence is 15 residues long. With V trimmed by 4 bases and J by 5 bases, 6 bases remained unmatched. The germline V gene has CDR1 SGHTS and CDR2 YDEGEE.

The CDR3 here is CAFSLARLLRGSQETQYF. The CDR3 DNA sequence: TGTGCCTTCAGTTTAGCGCGATTATTGCGGGGCAGCCAAGAGACCCAGTACTTC. The chain recombines TRBV12-3 or TRBV12-4 with TRBJ2-5; D perhaps matches TRBD2 (6 bases). V was cut by 11 bases and J by 1 base, with 29 bases left in between. This CDR3 is built from 18 residues.

There are a few counts of this clonotype. This chain links TRBV12-3 or TRBV12-4 with TRBJ2-7; no definite D call. V dropped 6 bases and J dropped 3 bases, with 9 bases sitting between them. The CDR3 loop spans 12 amino acids. The CDR3 DNA follows: TGTGCCAGCAGCGACCCAGGCTACGAGCAGTACTTC. This gives the protein CASSDPGYEQYF.

Ten or more counts support this clonotype. The genes are TRBV6-1 and TRBJ1-6; 7 positions agree with TRBD1. The CDR3 runs to 13 residues. The germline gives CDR1 MNHNS, CDR2 SASEGT. J was trimmed by 14 bases and V by 6 bases; bases with no gene match: 10. CDR3: CASRDRQGVTLHF. The CDR3 region has the DNA TGTGCCAGCAGAGACCGTCAGGGGGTCACCCTCCACTTT.

Ten or more counts support this clonotype. The chain has TRBV12-3 or TRBV12-4 and TRBJ1-1, with 7 bases aligning to TRBD1. The CDR3 is 15 amino acids. Unmatched junction bases numbered 8, after V lost 3 bases and J lost 4 bases. CDR3 in DNA: TGTGCCAGCAGTTTGTTCCCGCAGGGGGGCACTGAAGCTTTCTTT. It specifies CASSLFPQGGTEAFF.

This clonotype was seen repeatedly, ten times or more. The rearrangement uses TRBV10-2 and TRBJ2-7; 10 bases agree with TRBD1. V dropped 7 bases and J dropped 4; count of bases not matched to a gene: 10. The germline V gene encodes CDR1 WSHSY and CDR2 SAAADI. This CDR3 has 15 residues. CDR3 DNA: TGCGCCAGCAAAGGGGGGGACAGGGGAATATACGAGCAGTACTTC. Amino acids: CASKGGDRGIYEQYF.

The gene calls are TRBV12-3 or TRBV12-4 and TRBJ2-3; no definite D call. Trimming stripped 3 bases from V and 0 bases from J, with 10 bases between. The CDR3 contains 15 residues. For the CDR3, the DNA is TGTGCCAGCAGTTTTAACATGGATAGCACAGATACGCAGTATTTT. Protein: CASSFNMDSTDTQYF.

J is TRBJ2-7 and V is TRBV5-1, with 8 bases lining up with TRBD2. This CDR3 has 14 residues. V was clipped by 4 bases and J by 7 bases; unmatched bases: 10. Germline V gene lookup returns CDR1 SGHRS and CDR2 YFSETQ. The CDR3 protein is CASSPGGPHGEQYF. The CDR3 DNA sequence: TGCGCCAGCAGCCCGGGGGGGCCCCACGGGGAGCAGTACTTC.

V gene TRBV20-1 combines with J gene TRBJ2-3; unclear D gene. Per germline, CDR1 DFQATT and CDR2 SNEGSKA (reference sequence). V was shortened by 3 bases and J by 4 bases, with 20 bases between the two germline ends. CDR3 length: 16 amino acids. CDR3 coding DNA: TGCAGTGCTAGTGGCGCCGCAGGCAGACCCTCAGATACGCAGTATTTT. It is translated as CSASGAAGRPSDTQYF.